This T cell receptor (beta chain) derives from a study of identical twins' blood T cells. Each CDR3 protein gets one entry after TCRdb re-called the 5' RACE reads with MiXCR. The sample has 350,000 to 450,000 distinct CDR3 sequences, approximately 30% seen once. This CDR3 has 14 amino acids. The V segment lost 5 bases and the J segment 3 bases; nucleotides outside the gene matches: 5. CDR1 and CDR2 (germline): SNHLY, FYNNEI. Regarding the study as a whole: Each donor's most abundant TCRbeta clonotypes shared more CDR3 sequences with her twin than unrelated donors. Shared environment remains a possible cause of twin similarity.

This clonotype was seen only a few times. Its antigen remains unidentified. The sequencing sample was made of PBMCs. The chain has TRBV2 and TRBJ2-7, with 9 nucleotides matching TRBD1. This receptor was identified in a woman aged 18 to 55 in good health. The CDR3 nucleotides are TGTGCCAGCAGTCAGCGACAGGGGGTCTACGAGCAGTACTTC. Its protein is CASSQRQGVYEQYF.